The clone carrying this T cell receptor (beta chain) was found once. Its antigen is still unknown. Sequencing used immunoSEQ multiplex PCR; TCRdb keeps in-frame clones, though not all of them. The table has about 150,000 clones, about nine tenths seen once; the top ten hold around 2.9%. The entry originates in a study of T cell responses to AZD1222 COVID-19 vaccine. The CDR3 loop spans 18 amino acids. The trim removed 0 bases at V and 6 bases at J, leaving 18 bases unmatched. Looked up from germline, CDR1 is GTSNPN and CDR2 is SVGIG (reference sequence). Study-wide results and limits: Seropositive at baseline were only a handful of AZD1222 recipients. CD4 TCRs covered the whole spike, strongest at regions 160-218 and 743-854.

This receptor was identified in an adult who received the AZD1222 COVID-19 vaccine. The chain uses TRBV30 and TRBJ1-2, with 8 positions matching TRBD1. The sample here was peripheral blood, taken 28 days after the second AZD1222 dose. The CDR3 sequence is CAWSVGGPGQVVGHGYTF. As DNA, the CDR3 is TGTGCCTGGAGTGTAGGGGGACCGGGACAGGTCGTTGGCCATGGCTACACCTTC. Based on the CDR3 plus reference TRBV30 and TRBJ1-2, the full variable domain is SQTIHQWPATLVQPVGSPLSLECTVEGTSNPNLYWYRQAAGRGLQLLFYSVGIGQISSEVPQNLSASRPQDRQFILSSKKLLLSDSGFYLCAWSVGGPGQVVGHGYTFGSGTRLTVV.